This T cell receptor beta chain is drawn from a study of blood T cell repertoires in COVID-19. The assay was immunoSEQ multiplex PCR, and TCRdb's table has in-frame clones only and misses some. This sample has over 200,000 clones, with nearly 90% found just once. The CDR3 is 15 residues long. The germline V and J ends were trimmed by 4 bases and 0 bases, with 12 bases remaining between them. CDR1 and CDR2 (germline): MGHRA, YSYEKL. The source of this sequence is a man aged 25 to 40 who had been exposed to COVID-19. Sample: PBMCs or T cells enriched from blood (not recorded which). The V gene is TRBV4-1, the J gene TRBJ2-5; TRBD1 is a possible D gene (6 bases). The CDR3 is CASSPNAGDQETQYF. CDR3 in DNA: TGCGCCAGCAGCCCCAACGCAGGGGACCAAGAGACCCAGTACTTC.